These 5 T cell receptor beta chains came from one sample sequenced in a study of blood T cell repertoires in COVID-19. Clones were sequenced by immunoSEQ multiplex PCR, and TCRdb holds only the in-frame ones, with some missing. Among about 150,000 clones listed, roughly 88% were seen once. The sample comprised peripheral blood. All receptors derive from a woman aged 45-65 years with acute or convalescent COVID-19.

As to this clone: In the same sample, other DNA sequences code for this CDR3. This chain links TRBV3-1 (or the pseudogene TRBV3-2) with TRBJ2-7; the D gene is possibly TRBD1 (6 bases). CDR3 length: 14 residues. The V and J ends lost 2 bases and 0 bases respectively, with 8 bases between them. Germline V gene data show CDR1 as LGHDT and CDR2 as YNNKEL (reference sequence). This CDR3 is CASSQTDSSYEQYF. The CDR3 DNA reads as TGTGCCAGCAGCCAAACGGACAGCTCCTACGAGCAGTACTTC.

The gene calls are TRBV28 and TRBJ1-5, with D hard to call. Germline CDR1 is MDHEN and CDR2 is SYDVKM. The CDR3 totals 15 residues. Trimming stripped 4 bases from V and 0 bases from J, with 10 bases between. The CDR3 is CASSSPTVSNQPQHF. The DNA of the CDR3 is TGTGCCAGCAGTTCACCCACAGTTAGCAATCAGCCCCAGCATTTT.

The chain joins TRBV11-3 to TRBJ1-1, with D perhaps matching TRBD1 (6 bases). Germline V CDR1 and CDR2: SGHNT, YENEEA. V lost 1 base, J lost 3 bases, and 12 bases lay in between. The CDR3 is 15 residues long. This CDR3 reads CASSLAGVADTEAFF. As DNA, the CDR3 is TGTGCCAGCAGCTTAGCAGGGGTTGCGGACACTGAAGCTTTCTTT.

This clone appeared a few times. The chain employs TRBV14 and TRBJ2-1; 8 positions agree with TRBD1. From germline, CDR1 is SGHDN and CDR2 FVKESK. This CDR3 contains 15 residues. V lost 0 bases and J lost 3; bases outside the gene matches: 1. The CDR3 region has the DNA TGTGCCAGCAGCCAAGATGGGACAGGCTACAATGAGCAGTTCTTC. This translates into CASSQDGTGYNEQFF.

The V call is TRBV12-5, the J call TRBJ2-5; D may be TRBD1 (6 bases). This CDR3 has 13 residues. Germline CDR1 is LGHNT and CDR2 is FRNRAP. Trimming took off 2 bases at V and 3 bases at J, with 7 bases between the two ends. The CDR3 is CASGLSGEETQYF. For the CDR3, the DNA is TGTGCTAGTGGTTTGTCAGGGGAAGAGACCCAGTACTTC.